A selection of T cell receptor beta chains follows, all from one sample in a study of blood T cell repertoires in COVID-19. The assay was immunoSEQ multiplex PCR, and TCRdb's table has in-frame clones only and misses some. This repertoire shows 100,000 to 150,000 clones, about 88% found once; its top ten account for about 1%. Source material: peripheral blood. These receptors came from a woman at least 80 years old with acute or convalescent COVID-19. The CDR3 runs from the conserved cysteine through the conserved F or W. A D gene is named only where the DNA matches it firmly. Clone size is shown for a subset of rows, as once, few, many or a class of expanded clone.

d_call clone_size j_call v_call cdr3_nt cdr3_aa
TRBD1 . TRBJ2-7 TRBV29-1 TGCAGCGTACGACAGGGTTCCTACGAGCAGTACTTC CSVRQGSYEQYF
. once TRBJ1-3 TRBV5-4 TGTGCCAGCAGCCTGGACAGTATCTCTGGAAACACCATATATTTT CASSLDSISGNTIYF
. . TRBJ2-7 TRBV29-1 TGCAGCGCGGCAGGGAGGAGACCCTACGAGCAGTACTTC CSAAGRRPYEQYF
TRBD2 . TRBJ2-1 TRBV7-9 TGTGCCAGCAGCTCGAAAGCGGGGAATGAGCAGTTCTTC CASSSKAGNEQFF
. . TRBJ1-3 TRBV7-9 TGTGCCAGCAGCTCAGATTCTGGAAACACCATATATTTT CASSSDSGNTIYF
. . TRBJ1-4 TRBV5-1 TGCGCCAGCAGTTTTCCGGAGGGCGAAAAACTGTTTTTT CASSFPEGEKLFF
. . TRBJ1-2 TRBV29-1 TGCAGCGTTGATTTCGACAGCCGGCGAGGCTACACCTTC CSVDFDSRRGYTF
TRBD1 once TRBJ1-5 TRBV27 TGTGCCAGCAGTTTAGTTCAGGGGGATCAGCCCCAGCATTTT CASSLVQGDQPQHF
TRBD2 . TRBJ2-3 TRBV6-5 TGTGCCAGCAGAGGACTAGCGGTTAGCACAGATACGCAGTATTTT CASRGLAVSTDTQYF
TRBD1 . TRBJ1-2 TRBV3-1/TRBV3-2 TGTGCCAGCAGCACAAGAACAGGGGGAGGCATCTATGGCTACACCTTC CASSTRTGGGIYGYTF
. . TRBJ1-1 TRBV5-1 TGCGCCAGCAGCTTGGAACAACCGAACACTGAAGCTTTCTTT CASSLEQPNTEAFF
. once TRBJ2-7 TRBV5-1 TGCGCCAGCAGCCTCCTATCAGGGGCTGGGCGCGAGCAGTACTTC CASSLLSGAGREQYF
. . TRBJ1-1 TRBV7-3 TGTGCCAGCAGCGAAGGGGGGAACACTGAAGCTTTCTTT CASSEGGNTEAFF
. . TRBJ1-1 TRBV7-2 TGTGCCAGCAGCTCCTCGCGGGCCAACACTGAAGCTTTCTTT CASSSSRANTEAFF
. . TRBJ2-2 TRBV28 TGTGCCAGCATTGAGCCGAACACCGGGGAGCTGTTTTTT CASIEPNTGELFF
TRBD2 . TRBJ2-7 TRBV18 TGTGCCAGCTCACCGGGACTAGCGGATCACTACGAGCAGTACTTC CASSPGLADHYEQYF
. . TRBJ2-4 TRBV19 TGTGCCAGTAGTATCTCGGGAGTTGTGGTCAAAAACATTCAGTACTTC CASSISGVVVKNIQYF
. . TRBJ1-2 TRBV7-9 TGTGCCAGCAGCTTAGAAGGAGGGGATGGCTACACCTTC CASSLEGGDGYTF
TRBD2 once TRBJ2-1 TRBV6-5 TGTGCCAGCTCCCTGGGACTAGGGGGCAATGAGCAGTTCTTC CASSLGLGGNEQFF
. . TRBJ1-2 TRBV2 TGTGCCAGCAGTTGGGACAAGGCTAACTATGGCTACACCTTC CASSWDKANYGYTF
TRBD1 . TRBJ2-2 TRBV29-1 TGCAGCGTCCGCAGGGGGCTGGGGAACACCGGGGAGCTGTTTTTT CSVRRGLGNTGELFF
. . TRBJ1-3 TRBV6-5 TGTGCCAGCAGGACGTCAGGAAACTCTGGAAACACCATATATTTT CASRTSGNSGNTIYF
. once TRBJ2-2 TRBV10-1 TGCGCCAGCAGTGAGTCGCGGCTTAACACCGGGGAGCTGTTTTTT CASSESRLNTGELFF